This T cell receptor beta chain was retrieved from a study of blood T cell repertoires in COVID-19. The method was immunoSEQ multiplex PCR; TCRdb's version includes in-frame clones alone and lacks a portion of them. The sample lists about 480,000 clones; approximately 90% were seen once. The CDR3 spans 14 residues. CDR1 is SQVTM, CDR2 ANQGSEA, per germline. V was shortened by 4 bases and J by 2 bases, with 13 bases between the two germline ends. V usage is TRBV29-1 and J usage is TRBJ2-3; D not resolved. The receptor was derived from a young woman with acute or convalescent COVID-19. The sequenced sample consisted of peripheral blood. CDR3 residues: CSVGKRSITDTQYF. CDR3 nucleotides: TGCAGCGTTGGCAAGAGGTCTATCACAGATACGCAGTATTTT.